Each of the 30 T cell receptor beta chains below was sequenced from the same sample in a study of blood T cell repertoires in COVID-19. The assay was immunoSEQ multiplex PCR, and TCRdb's table has in-frame clones only and misses some. The data contain 59,000 or so clones, roughly 85% of them singletons. Sequenced sample: peripheral blood. These receptors originate from a man aged 60 to 75 with acute or convalescent COVID-19.

The rearrangement links TRBV10-3 to TRBJ2-7; D unclear. Per germline, CDR1 ENHRY and CDR2 SYGVKD. CDR3 length: 13 amino acids. Trimming pared 0 bases from V and 5 bases from J, leaving 8 bases between. The CDR3 protein is CAISESSANEQYF. DNA for the CDR3: TGTGCCATCAGTGAGTCGTCTGCGAACGAGCAGTACTTC.

The rearrangement joins TRBV5-8 to TRBJ2-3; perhaps TRBD2 as D (6 bases). In germline, CDR1 is SGHTS, CDR2 YDEGEE. The ends were cut back, 4 bases at V and 0 bases at J, with 15 bases in the middle. The CDR3 runs 16 residues. The CDR3 is CASSPLAGTSTDTQYF. The CDR3, as DNA: TGTGCCAGCAGCCCACTCGCAGGGACTAGCACAGATACGCAGTATTTT.

The chain has TRBV25-1 and TRBJ1-4; maybe TRBD1 (5 bases). This CDR3 region has 17 residues. V was clipped by 8 bases and J by 0 bases, with 19 bases between them. In germline, CDR1 is MGHDK, CDR2 SYGVNS. The CDR3 DNA reads TGTGCCAGCCCGGCCCAGCAGGACATTCCAACTAATGAAAAACTGTTTTTT. Translated, it gives CASPAQQDIPTNEKLFF.

This clone was observed a single time. The V gene is TRBV25-1, the J gene TRBJ2-3, with TRBD2 as a possible D gene (6 bases). Germline V gives CDR1 MGHDK, CDR2 SYGVNS. The CDR3 totals 16 residues. V lost 2 bases and J 3 bases, leaving 15 bases between the germline ends. The CDR3 DNA reads as TGTGCCAGCAGTGAAACCGGGGGTACCGGGACAGATACGCAGTATTTT. It encodes CASSETGGTGTDTQYF.

This clone was observed a handful of times. This chain joins TRBV19 and TRBJ1-5; weak D call: TRBD1 (5 bases). V lost 3 bases and J 2 bases, leaving 14 bases between the germline ends. CDR1 and CDR2 (germline): LNHDA, SQIVND (reference sequence). CDR3 size: 16 residues. Here the CDR3 DNA reads TGTGCCAGTAGTATCTTAGGGGCAAGGGGCAATCAGCCCCAGCATTTT. Translating it yields CASSILGARGNQPQHF.

V gene TRBV7-2 combines with J gene TRBJ2-7; D not certain. Trimming stripped 4 bases from V and 9 bases from J, with 7 bases between. The germline gives CDR1 SGHTA, CDR2 FQGNSA. The CDR3 has 10 residues. This CDR3 reads CASSSGRQYF. CDR3 DNA: TGTGCCAGCAGCTCGGGTAGGCAGTACTTC.

The chain has TRBV7-7 and TRBJ2-5; perhaps TRBD1 as D (5 bases). CDR1 is SSHAT, CDR2 FNYEAQ, per germline (reference sequence). The CDR3 loop spans 14 amino acids. Trimming took 6 bases from V and 5 from J, leaving 16 bases between them. The CDR3 coding sequence is TGTGCCAGCAGTTTTTCAGGGTTTCGGGAGACCCAGTACTTC. Translating it yields CASSFSGFRETQYF.

The chain carries TRBV7-2 and TRBJ1-1; D is unresolved. The CDR3 runs 13 residues. V lost 5 bases and J lost 3, with 10 bases in between. Germline CDR1 and CDR2: SGHTA and FQGNSA. The CDR3 DNA follows: TGTGCCAGCAGCCAAGACACGGACACTGAAGCTTTCTTT. Translating gives CASSQDTDTEAFF.

The rearrangement links TRBV5-4 to TRBJ1-2, with D hard to call. From germline, CDR1 is SGHNT and CDR2 YYREEE (reference sequence). The CDR3 loop spans 14 amino acids. V dropped 0 bases and J dropped 4 bases, with 10 bases sitting between them. The CDR3 here is CASSLGRALYGYTF. Written as DNA, the CDR3 is TGTGCCAGCAGCTTGGGGAGAGCCCTCTATGGCTACACCTTC.

The chain combines TRBV3-1 (or the pseudogene TRBV3-2) with TRBJ1-3; 7 nucleotides agree with TRBD1. Germline-derived CDR1 and CDR2 are LGHDT and YNNKEL (reference sequence). V shed 4 bases, J shed 0 bases, and the junction held 15 bases outside the gene matches. This CDR3 spans 19 amino acids. CDR3 in DNA: TGTGCCAGCAGCCCACAGCCCTTCCTGGACAGGACCTCTGGAAACACCATATATTTT. Its protein product is CASSPQPFLDRTSGNTIYF.

The V gene is TRBV9, the J gene TRBJ1-1; 7 bases line up with TRBD1. Germline-derived CDR1 and CDR2 are SGDLS and YYNGEE. The V gene end was trimmed by 3 bases and the J gene end by 1 base; junction bases not matched to a gene: 6. This CDR3 contains 15 residues. This chain's CDR3 is CASSGRDRQNTEAFF. The CDR3 bases are TGTGCCAGCAGCGGGAGGGACAGACAGAACACTGAAGCTTTCTTT.

On this clone: Other DNA sequences in the same sample also yield this CDR3. The chain is built from TRBV6-5 and TRBJ2-7; TRBD2 aligns across 7 bases. Germline V lookup: CDR1 MNHEY, CDR2 SVGAGI. CDR3 length equals 15 residues. V was clipped by 1 base and J by 0 bases; unmatched bases: 3. The CDR3 reads CASSYFGGSSYEQYF. In nucleotides, the CDR3 is TGTGCCAGCAGTTACTTTGGCGGGAGCTCCTACGAGCAGTACTTC.

This clone turned up a few times. J is TRBJ1-1 and V is TRBV6-5; D unresolved. V was clipped by 5 bases and J by 9 bases, with 10 bases between them. From germline, CDR1 is MNHEY and CDR2 SVGAGI. The CDR3 loop spans 11 amino acids. This chain's CDR3 is CASSHSKQAFF. The CDR3 nucleotides are TGTGCCAGCAGTCACAGTAAGCAAGCTTTCTTT.

This chain connects TRBV30 to TRBJ1-6; D might be TRBD1 (6 bases). This CDR3 comprises 13 residues. Trimming stripped 5 bases from V and 8 bases from J, with 13 bases between. Germline assignment: CDR1 GTSNPN and CDR2 SVGIG (reference sequence). CDR3 bases: TGTGCCTGGGCCGGACAGACACATTCACCCCTCCACTTT. This sequence encodes CAWAGQTHSPLHF.

J is TRBJ1-1 and V is TRBV3-1 (or the pseudogene TRBV3-2); possible D gene TRBD1, 5 bases. There are 14 residues in the CDR3. Trimming pared 3 bases from V and 6 bases from J, leaving 14 bases between. Germline V gene lookup returns CDR1 LGHDT and CDR2 YNNKEL (reference sequence). The chain's CDR3 is CASSQAGRGAEAFF. The DNA for the CDR3 is TGTGCCAGCAGCCAGGCGGGGAGGGGAGCTGAAGCTTTCTTT.

For the CDR3, the DNA is TGTGCCAGCAGTAAACAGGGGGCTGGAGAGACCCAGTACTTC. Its translation: CASSKQGAGETQYF. The chain couples TRBV6-5 to TRBJ2-5; 9 bases align to TRBD1. V dropped 5 bases and J dropped 4; count of bases not matched to a gene: 5. There are 14 residues in the CDR3. Germline values: CDR1 MNHEY, CDR2 SVGAGI.

The chain carries TRBV7-2 and TRBJ2-3; weak D call: TRBD2 (6 bases). Germline V CDR1 and CDR2: SGHTA, FQGNSA. V was clipped by 2 bases and J by 2 bases, with 8 bases between them. The CDR3 covers 14 residues. The CDR3 here is CASSLRGLTDTQYF. The CDR3 nucleotides read TGTGCCAGCAGCTTAAGGGGACTCACAGATACGCAGTATTTT.

The CDR3 DNA sequence: TGCGCCAGCAGCCAAGAGGGACTAGGCACCCACCGTGAGCAGTACTTC. Translated, it gives CASSQEGLGTHREQYF. The chain couples TRBV4-1 to TRBJ2-7, with TRBD2 matching 8 bases. This CDR3 contains 16 residues. The germline CDR1 and CDR2 sequences are MGHRA and YSYEKL. The junction had 11 bases not matched to a gene; V was cut back by 0 bases and J by 7 bases.

This clone was recorded once. The chain uses TRBV12-3 or TRBV12-4 and TRBJ2-5, with D uncertain. Trimming pared 3 bases from V and 2 bases from J, leaving 7 bases between. The CDR3 has 13 amino acids. Here the CDR3 reads CASSFSPQETQYF. The CDR3 DNA reads as TGTGCCAGCAGTTTTAGCCCTCAAGAGACCCAGTACTTC.

The chain is built from TRBV2 and TRBJ2-2, with D possibly TRBD2 on 6 matching bases. The germline V gene has CDR1 SNHLY and CDR2 FYNNEI. The CDR3 length is 15 residues. Trimming removed 4 bases from V and 6 bases from J, with 15 bases in between. CDR3 region: CASSGEGGLPGELFF. CDR3 DNA: TGTGCCAGCAGTGGGGAAGGAGGGCTACCCGGGGAGCTGTTTTTT.

Here the CDR3 reads CASSLSAEAFF. The CDR3 DNA sequence: TGTGCCAGCAGTTTATCGGCTGAAGCTTTCTTT. This chain uses TRBV12-3 or TRBV12-4 with TRBJ1-1, with D hard to call. Between the trimmed V and J ends, which lost 2 bases and 6 bases, there was a span of 4 bases. CDR3 length: 11 residues.

The rearrangement joins TRBV6-1 to TRBJ2-7, with 8 bases fitting TRBD2. Trimming removed 0 bases from V and 7 bases from J; junction bases left unmatched: 5. The length of the CDR3 is 14 residues. Per the germline V gene, CDR1 is MNHNS and CDR2 is SASEGT. CDR3 loop: CASSEALRGGEQYF. The CDR3 nucleotides read TGTGCCAGCAGTGAAGCGCTTCGGGGGGGGGAGCAGTACTTC.

This chain joins TRBV11-3 and TRBJ2-2; 8 bases agree with TRBD2. Germline V lookup: CDR1 SGHNT, CDR2 YENEEA. There are 15 residues in the CDR3. The junction had 8 bases not matched to a gene; V was cut back by 5 bases and J by 6 bases. The CDR3 loop is CASSRPGLGSGELFF. The DNA for the CDR3 is TGTGCCAGCAGCAGGCCGGGACTAGGATCCGGGGAGCTGTTTTTT.

This sequence joins TRBV30 and TRBJ2-5; D unclear. Germline CDR1 is GTSNPN and CDR2 is SVGIG (reference sequence). Trimming removed 3 bases from V and 1 base from J, with 9 bases in between. The CDR3 loop spans 13 amino acids. Here the CDR3 reads CAWRQRVQETQYF. DNA for the CDR3: TGTGCCTGGAGACAGAGAGTCCAAGAGACCCAGTACTTC.

The genes are TRBV9 and TRBJ2-2, with 13 bases matching TRBD2. The germline V gene encodes CDR1 SGDLS and CDR2 YYNGEE. V trimming: 4 bases; J trimming: 13 bases; junction bases outside the gene matches: 7. The CDR3 has 14 amino acids. Written as DNA, the CDR3 is TGTGCCAGCAGCCCTCGGACTAGCGGGAGTGGGCTGTTTTTT. Protein: CASSPRTSGSGLFF.

This clone was seen a single time. The chain joins TRBV28 to TRBJ2-1; 9 bases fit TRBD2. CDR3 length: 15 amino acids. Germline CDR1 MDHEN, CDR2 SYDVKM. Trimming cost V 2 bases and J 4 bases; bases outside gene matches: 3. In DNA, the CDR3 is TGTGCCAGCAGTTTAATGACTAGCGGATACAATGAGCAGTTCTTC. It codes for CASSLMTSGYNEQFF.

The V call is TRBV3-1 (or the pseudogene TRBV3-2), the J call TRBJ2-3; weak D call: TRBD2 (5 bases). The CDR3 extends over 16 amino acids. Trimming left V 4 bases short and J 2 bases short, with 16 bases between. The V gene's germline CDR1 is LGHDT and CDR2 YNNKEL (reference sequence). The CDR3 nucleotides read TGTGCCAGCAGCCCCCCGGGCCGACTAAACACAGATACGCAGTATTTT. It codes for CASSPPGRLNTDTQYF.

The V and J genes are TRBV5-5 and TRBJ1-2, with 8 bases matching TRBD1. V shed 1 base, J shed 1 base, and the junction held 3 bases outside the gene matches. CDR1 is SGHKS, CDR2 YYEKEE, per germline (reference sequence). This CDR3 comprises 15 residues. The CDR3 spells CASSLSGGHNYGYTF. The CDR3 region has the DNA TGTGCCAGCAGCTTGTCAGGGGGCCATAACTATGGCTACACCTTC.

This clone was counted a single time. V is TRBV27 and J is TRBJ2-6; 7 bases align to TRBD1. Germline values: CDR1 MNHEY, CDR2 SMNVEV (reference sequence). CDR3 size: 17 residues. V was clipped by 6 bases and J by 0 bases; unmatched bases: 8. The CDR3 coding sequence is TGTGCCAGCAGGCTGGACAGGCCTAGCTCTGGGGCCAACGTCCTGACTTTC. This translates into CASRLDRPSSGANVLTF.

The chain links TRBV19 to TRBJ1-5; D unresolved. Trimming took 5 bases from V and 4 from J, leaving 12 bases between them. Germline CDR1 reads LNHDA; CDR2 reads SQIVND (reference sequence). CDR3 length: 14 amino acids. DNA for the CDR3: TGTGCCAGTAGTCCCCCGGGGTTGAATCAGCCCCAGCATTTT. Amino acids: CASSPPGLNQPQHF. Supplemented by reference TRBV19 and TRBJ1-5, the full variable domain reads DGGITQSPKYLFRKEGQNVTLSCEQNLNHDAMYWYRQDPGQGLRLIYYSQIVNDFQKGDIAEGYSVSREKKESFPLTVTSAQKNPTAFYLCASSPPGLNQPQHFGDGTRLSIL.